The 3 T cell receptor beta chains below all came from one sample that was sequenced in a study of blood T cell repertoires in COVID-19. TCRdb keeps only in-frame clones here, not all; method: immunoSEQ multiplex PCR. Among roughly 200,000 clones listed, 83% were seen once. The sequenced sample was peripheral blood. The receptors derive from a woman aged 25 to 39 with COVID-19, enrolled during active disease.

The chain is built from TRBV7-9 and TRBJ1-1; D ambiguous. Trimming stripped 4 bases from V and 3 bases from J, with 18 bases between. The CDR3 loop spans 16 amino acids. Germline-derived CDR1 and CDR2 are SEHNR and FQNEAQ (reference sequence). CDR3 bases: TGTGCCAGCAGCTCAACCAACAGCGGTTATGACACTGAAGCTTTCTTT. Translating it yields CASSSTNSGYDTEAFF.

This chain joins TRBV7-7 and TRBJ2-3, with D perhaps TRBD2 (5 bases). Germline V gene data show CDR1 as SSHAT and CDR2 as FNYEAQ (reference sequence). The CDR3 consists of 15 residues. Trimming took 4 bases from V and 0 from J, leaving 11 bases between them. The CDR3 coding sequence is TGTGCCAGCAGCTCCGGACTGAAAAGCACAGATACGCAGTATTTT. Translation gives CASSSGLKSTDTQYF. The full variable domain, in which reference TRBV7-7 and TRBJ2-3 provide the parts outside the CDR3, is GAGVSQSPRYKVTKRGQDVTLRCDPISSHATLYWYQQALGQGPEFLTYFNYEAQPDKSGLPSDRFSAERPEGSISTLTIQRTEQRDSAMYRCASSSGLKSTDTQYFGPGTRLTVL.

The chain joins TRBV6-4 to TRBJ1-2; 10 bases fit TRBD1. The ends lost 6 bases at V and 5 bases at J; junction bases unmatched: 9. The CDR3 consists of 15 residues. CDR1 is MRHNA and CDR2 is SNTAGT in the germline V gene. The CDR3: CASRTSPGQGYGYTF. The CDR3 nucleotides read TGTGCCAGCAGGACTTCCCCGGGACAGGGGTATGGCTACACCTTC.